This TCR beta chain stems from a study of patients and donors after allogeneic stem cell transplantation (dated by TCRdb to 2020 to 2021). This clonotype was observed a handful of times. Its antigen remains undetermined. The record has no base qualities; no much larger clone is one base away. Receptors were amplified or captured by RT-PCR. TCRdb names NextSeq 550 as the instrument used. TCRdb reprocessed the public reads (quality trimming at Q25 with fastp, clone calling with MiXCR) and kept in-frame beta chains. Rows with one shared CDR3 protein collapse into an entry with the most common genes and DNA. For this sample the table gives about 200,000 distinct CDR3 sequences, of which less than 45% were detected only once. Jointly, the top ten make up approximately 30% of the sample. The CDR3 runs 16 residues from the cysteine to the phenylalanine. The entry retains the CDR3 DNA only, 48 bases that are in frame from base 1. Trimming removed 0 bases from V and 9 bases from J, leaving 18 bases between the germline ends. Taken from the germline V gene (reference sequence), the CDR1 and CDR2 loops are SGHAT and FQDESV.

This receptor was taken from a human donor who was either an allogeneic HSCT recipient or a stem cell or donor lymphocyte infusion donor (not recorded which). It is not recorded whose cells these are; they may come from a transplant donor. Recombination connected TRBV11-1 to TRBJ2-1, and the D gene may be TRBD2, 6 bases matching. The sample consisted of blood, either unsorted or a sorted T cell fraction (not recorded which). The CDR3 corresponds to CASSLAPSPGVGEQFF. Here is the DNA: TGTGCCAGCAGCTTAGCCCCCTCCCCGGGAGTCGGTGAGCAGTTCTTC.